The 13 T cell receptor beta chains below all came from one sample that was sequenced in a study of long-term antiretroviral therapy in people with HIV. Sequencing relied on immunoSEQ assay v3.0, run at survey level. Generated by immunoSEQ multiplex PCR, the TCRdb table keeps only in-frame clones and is missing some. Of about 18,000 clones in the sample, about 77% were seen once. The material was unsorted PBMCs, obtained at the start of antiretroviral therapy, before treatment. The receptors derive from a woman in her thirties or forties with HIV.

The rearrangement links TRBV30 to TRBJ2-5; 9 positions agree with TRBD2. The germline V gene encodes CDR1 GTSNPN and CDR2 SVGIG (reference sequence). This CDR3 is built from 17 residues. The V gene end was trimmed by 2 bases and the J gene end by 5 bases; junction bases not matched to a gene: 15. CDR3 region: CAWSNMWKRGARETQYF. The CDR3 DNA follows: TGTGCCTGGAGTAACATGTGGAAGCGGGGGGCCCGTGAGACCCAGTACTTC.

The chain couples TRBV2 to TRBJ2-5; 9 bases fit TRBD1. The CDR3 totals 14 residues. The V and J ends lost 8 bases and 4 bases, in that order; junction bases with no gene match: 8. CDR1 and CDR2 (germline): SNHLY, FYNNEI. CDR3 residues: CASQQGAGVETQYF. The CDR3 region has the DNA TGTGCCAGCCAACAGGGGGCGGGGGTAGAGACCCAGTACTTC.

DNA for the CDR3: TGTGCCAGCAGTTTTTTTGGGGACAGGGGTGGAGGCTACACCTTC. Translating it yields CASSFFGDRGGGYTF. V usage is TRBV28 and J usage is TRBJ1-2; 10 positions match TRBD1. With V trimmed by 3 bases and J by 8 bases, 9 bases remained unmatched. The CDR3 loop spans 15 amino acids. Germline CDR1 reads MDHEN; CDR2 reads SYDVKM.

The J gene is TRBJ1-1, the V gene TRBV4-3; 7 bases line up with TRBD1. The germline gives CDR1 LGHNA, CDR2 YSLEER. This CDR3 is built from 16 residues. Trimming at V came to 3 bases and at J to 6 bases, leaving 13 bases not matched to a gene. The CDR3 region is CASSQVTGGGEPEAFF. The CDR3 DNA reads TGCGCCAGCAGCCAGGTGACGGGAGGGGGCGAACCTGAAGCTTTCTTT.

This rearrangement joins TRBV18 to TRBJ2-3; no clear D gene. Trimming stripped 6 bases from V and 0 bases from J, with 4 bases between. Germline lookup yields CDR1 KGHSH and CDR2 LQKENI. This CDR3 spans 12 amino acids. Written as DNA, the CDR3 is TGTGCCAGCTCGTCTAGCACAGATACGCAGTATTTT. It yields the protein CASSSSTDTQYF.

The V and J genes are TRBV7-9 and TRBJ2-7, with a weak D call TRBD2 (6 bases). The CDR3 contains 18 residues. V was cut by 5 bases and J by 3 bases, with 26 bases left in between. The germline V gene encodes CDR1 SEHNR and CDR2 FQNEAQ (reference sequence). CDR3 DNA sequence: TGTGCCAGCAGCCCCTTACTGGCCGAGGGAGGCAGGAGCTACGAGCAGTACTTC. This gives the protein CASSPLLAEGGRSYEQYF. Together with reference TRBV7-9 and TRBJ2-7, the CDR3 gives the full variable domain: DTGVSQNPRHKITKRGQNVTFRCDPISEHNRLYWYRQTLGQGPEFLTYFQNEAQLEKSRLLSDRFSAERPKGSFSTLEIQRTEQGDSAMYLCASSPLLAEGGRSYEQYFGPGTRLTVT.

This chain uses TRBV7-6 with TRBJ1-2, with D possibly matching TRBD1 (6 bases). The CDR3 length is 15 residues. Trimming took 5 bases from V and 0 from J, leaving 13 bases between them. Germline-derived CDR1 and CDR2 are SGHVS and FNYEAQ. This chain's CDR3 is CASSPTDRANYGYTF. In nucleotides, the CDR3 is TGTGCCAGCAGCCCCACGGACAGAGCTAACTATGGCTACACCTTC. Combining the CDR3 with reference TRBV7-6 and TRBJ1-2 gives the whole variable domain GAGVSQSPRYKVTKRGQDVALRCDPISGHVSLYWYRQALGQGPEFLTYFNYEAQQDKSGLPNDRFSAERPEGSISTLTIQRTEQRDSAMYRCASSPTDRANYGYTFGSGTRLTVV.

Here the CDR3 reads CASEGKESGNTIYF. The CDR3 nucleotides read TGTGCCAGTGAGGGTAAAGAGTCTGGAAACACCATATATTTT. J is TRBJ1-3 and V is TRBV19; D call uncertain. The V gene's germline CDR1 is LNHDA and CDR2 SQIVND (reference sequence). V shed 8 bases and J shed 1 base, with 12 bases lying between them. The CDR3 spans 14 residues.

This chain joins TRBV18 and TRBJ1-1, with D hard to call. CDR1 and CDR2 (germline): KGHSH, LQKENI. This CDR3 spans 13 amino acids. V shed 6 bases and J shed 2 bases, with 10 bases lying between them. CDR3 amino acids: CASSSNANTEAFF. For the CDR3, the DNA is TGTGCCAGCTCCTCTAACGCAAACACTGAAGCTTTCTTT.

In its sample, this clone was seen once. This rearrangement joins TRBV7-9 to TRBJ1-1, with D possibly matching TRBD1 (5 bases). Germline V gene sequence: CDR1 SEHNR, CDR2 FQNEAQ (reference sequence). CDR3 length: 15 amino acids. Trimming pared 1 base from V and 3 bases from J, leaving 12 bases between. In DNA form, the CDR3 reads TGTGCCAGCAGCTTAGAATGGGGCAGGGACACTGAAGCTTTCTTT. This encodes CASSLEWGRDTEAFF.

The V gene is TRBV4-1, the J gene TRBJ2-6; 10 bases match TRBD1. Germline trimming cut 0 bases from V and 2 bases from J; bases unmatched to any gene: 7. Looked up from germline, CDR1 is MGHRA and CDR2 is YSYEKL. The CDR3 sequence is 19 residues long. CDR3 sequence reads: CASSQDFGQGVAGANVLTF. The DNA of the CDR3 is TGCGCCAGCAGCCAAGACTTCGGACAGGGGGTCGCTGGGGCCAACGTCCTGACTTTC.

This clone was counted once. The CDR3 sequence: CASSLITAGGGNTGELFF. The CDR3, as DNA: TGTGCCAGCAGCTTAATAACCGCTGGTGGGGGGAACACCGGGGAGCTGTTTTTT. This chain joins TRBV11-1 and TRBJ2-2; D might be TRBD1 or TRBD2, each matching 5 bases. CDR1 is SGHAT, CDR2 FQDESV, per germline (reference sequence). Trimming left V 2 bases short and J 1 base short, with 17 bases between. This CDR3 contains 18 residues.

This chain uses TRBV7-2 with TRBJ2-5; D is possibly TRBD1 (5 bases). V was shortened by 5 bases and J by 2 bases, with 9 bases between the two germline ends. Germline V lookup: CDR1 SGHTA, CDR2 FQGNSA. The CDR3 consists of 13 residues. CDR3: CASSRQFQETQYF. CDR3 coding DNA: TGTGCCAGCAGCCGACAGTTTCAAGAGACCCAGTACTTC.